In its sample, the clone carrying this T cell receptor (beta chain) was seen many times. Attachment of unique molecular identifiers to individual cDNA molecules was performed. TCRdb reprocessed the 5' RACE reads via MiXCR and lists one record per CDR3 protein. The top ten clones hold 5.5% to 7% of a sample with about 31,000 distinct CDR3 sequences, approximately 5.4% of them seen once. These data come from a study of early T cells in non-severe SARS-CoV-2 infection. The origin of this receptor is an adult who was a healthcare worker with PCR-confirmed SARS-CoV-2 infection or an uninfected control (not recorded which). The source material was whole blood.

CDR3 DNA: TGCGCCAGCAGTGGAATTAGCAGGGAAAGGGATAATGAGCAGTTCTTC. It yields the protein CASSGISRERDNEQFF. This rearrangement joins TRBV10-1 to TRBJ2-1; maybe TRBD1 (5 bases). Germline V gives CDR1 WNHNN, CDR2 SYGVQD (reference sequence). Between the trimmed V and J ends, which lost 4 bases and 7 bases, there was a span of 20 bases. This CDR3 contains 16 residues.